The T cell receptor (beta chain) described here comes from a study of blood T cells in healthy people across ages. Across the study: There was about one barcoded beta molecule captured by template switching per two T cells.

For the second PCR, which ran for about 7 to 12 cycles, a sample-barcoded 5' primer and a J-beta primer mix were used. Tags on each cDNA molecule came from a template-switch adaptor with 12 random nucleotides. TCRdb analysed the 5' RACE reads with MiXCR anew, one entry per CDR3 protein. The sample comprises about 640,000 distinct CDR3 sequences, roughly 30% of which are singletons, and 15% to 18% rests with the top ten. For this clonotype: Its antigen is unidentified.

Peripheral blood, about 10 milliliters per donor, was collected. The CDR3 sequence is 11 residues long. CDR1 is GTSNPN and CDR2 is SVGIG in the germline V gene (reference sequence). Losses at the gene ends were 5 bases for V and 10 bases for J; bases not matched to a gene: 5. Study-wide findings and caveats: Donors of long life had a larger count of naive CD4+ cells and greater diversity than aged donors.

The chain joins TRBV30 to TRBJ2-1; TRBD1 aligns across 7 bases. This receptor was identified in an elderly woman in good health. The sample was blood. As DNA, the CDR3 is TGTGCCTGGGGGACAGCCTACGAGCAGTTCTTC. It yields the protein CAWGTAYEQFF.